A selection of T cell receptor beta chains follows, all from one sample in a study of response to subunit inactivated influenza vaccine. TCRdb itself ran the RT-PCR reads through MiXCR, one entry per CDR3 protein. The sample lists roughly 700,000 distinct CDR3 sequences; more than 11% were seen once. The sequencing used PBMCs from blood, collected around 14 days before vaccination. These receptor sequences come from a man aged 50-59 years who received an inactivated influenza vaccine. CDR3s include the opening cysteine and the closing phenylalanine or tryptophan. D genes are given only for firm matches. Only some rows state a clone size, as once, few, many or a class for expanded clones.

d_call	clone_size	v_call	j_call	cdr3_aa	cdr3_nt
TRBD1	NA	TRBV29-1	TRBJ2-5	CSVMTGGKETQYF	TGCAGCGTTATGACAGGGGGCAAAGAGACCCAGTACTTC
TRBD1	NA	TRBV7-9	TRBJ2-1	CASSLGDRENEQFF	TGTGCCAGCAGCTTAGGGGACAGGGAGAATGAGCAGTTCTTC
TRBD1	few	TRBV3-1	TRBJ2-7	CASSQVSRERRQGRHEQYF	TGTGCCAGCAGCCAAGTATCCCGGGAAAGGAGACAGGGGAGGCACGAGCAGTACTTC
NA	NA	TRBV6-6	TRBJ2-1	CASSSSRGEQFF	TGTGCCAGCAGCTCCTCCCGGGGTGAGCAGTTCTTC
TRBD2	few	TRBV4-3	TRBJ2-2	CASSRASGGGTGELFF	TGCGCCAGCAGCCGCGCAAGCGGGGGGGGCACCGGGGAGCTGTTTTTT
TRBD1	NA	TRBV29-1	TRBJ2-5	CSVPTGRVTQYF	TGCAGCGTTCCGACAGGGAGAGTGACCCAGTACTTC
NA	NA	TRBV15	TRBJ2-3	CATSASPAGSTDTQYF	TGTGCCACCAGCGCTTCACCGGCGGGTAGCACAGATACGCAGTATTTT
NA	NA	TRBV5-2	TRBJ1-1	CAISPGTGGTNTEAFF	TGTGCCATCAGCCCCGGGACAGGGGGAACGAACACTGAAGCTTTCTTT
TRBD2	NA	TRBV3-1	TRBJ2-7	CASSPTGTSGSYEQYF	TGTGCCAGCAGCCCGACCGGGACTAGCGGGTCATACGAGCAGTACTTC
NA	few	TRBV3-1	TRBJ2-3	CASSQVLTDTQYF	TGTGCCAGCAGCCAAGTCCTCACAGATACGCAGTATTTT
NA	NA	TRBV6-5	TRBJ1-1	CASSYQEDLRGNTEAFF	TGTGCCAGCAGTTATCAAGAGGATCTCCGGGGGAACACTGAAGCTTTCTTT
NA	NA	TRBV5-5	TRBJ2-2	CASSTEQENTGELFF	TGTGCCAGCAGCACTGAACAGGAGAACACCGGGGAGCTGTTTTTT
TRBD1	NA	TRBV27	TRBJ1-5	CASSFTGGVQPQHF	TGTGCCAGCAGTTTTACAGGGGGCGTTCAGCCCCAGCATTTT
NA	NA	TRBV9	TRBJ2-3	CASSVAGGTSTDTQYF	TGTGCCAGCAGCGTAGCCGGAGGGACTAGCACAGATACGCAGTATTTT
NA	many	TRBV10-3	TRBJ2-1	CAISDSYNEQFF	TGTGCCATCAGTGATTCGTACAATGAGCAGTTCTTC
NA	many	TRBV20-1	TRBJ2-7	CSARDPGLMSYEQYF	TGCAGTGCTAGGGACCCGGGACTTATGTCCTACGAGCAGTACTTC
NA	NA	TRBV10-3	TRBJ2-3	CATSRPIDTDTQYF	TGTGCCACCAGTAGACCCATAGACACAGATACGCAGTATTTT
NA	many	TRBV6-1	TRBJ1-4	CASSSTGYDEKLFF	TGTGCCAGCAGCAGCACAGGGTACGATGAAAAACTGTTTTTT
NA	NA	TRBV15	TRBJ2-5	CATSVFYTGQGSGETQYF	TGTGCCACCAGCGTCTTCTATACGGGGCAGGGGTCTGGGGAGACCCAGTACTTC
NA	NA	TRBV10-3	TRBJ2-5	CAIRADFQETQYF	TGTGCCATCAGGGCGGACTTCCAAGAGACCCAGTACTTC
TRBD1	NA	TRBV5-1	TRBJ2-4	CASSWTRGLGNIQYF	TGCGCCAGCAGCTGGACCAGGGGGTTGGGGAACATTCAGTACTTC
NA	NA	TRBV6-4	TRBJ2-7	CASSTMVSHEQYF	TGTGCCAGCAGTACCATGGTCAGCCACGAGCAGTACTTC
TRBD2	few	TRBV6-2/TRBV6-3	TRBJ2-1	CASKRREGPYNEQFF	TGTGCCAGCAAAAGGAGGGAGGGACCCTACAATGAGCAGTTCTTC
NA	NA	TRBV10-2	TRBJ1-2	CASSERTDYGYTF	TGCGCCAGCAGTGAGAGGACAGATTATGGCTACACCTTC
NA	few	TRBV14	TRBJ2-5	CASSQVASKETQYF	TGTGCCAGCAGCCAAGTGGCCAGTAAAGAGACCCAGTACTTC
TRBD2	NA	TRBV20-1	TRBJ2-2	CSAGRAANTGELFF	TGCAGTGCTGGGAGGGCCGCGAACACCGGGGAGCTGTTTTTT
NA	few	TRBV10-3	TRBJ2-5	CAISERNAQETQYF	TGTGCCATCAGTGAAAGGAATGCTCAAGAGACCCAGTACTTC
TRBD1	NA	TRBV6-5	TRBJ2-4	CASSYSRDRNKNIQYF	TGTGCCAGCAGTTACTCCAGGGACAGGAATAAAAACATTCAGTACTTC
NA	many	TRBV11-3	TRBJ2-3	CASSLGWGDTQYF	TGTGCCAGCAGCTTAGGTTGGGGAGATACGCAGTATTTT
NA	NA	TRBV15	TRBJ2-6	CATSRRGTGANVLTF	TGTGCCACCAGCAGACGAGGGACCGGGGCCAACGTCCTGACTTTC
TRBD1	NA	TRBV12-3/TRBV12-4	TRBJ2-3	CASSRDGTGLDTQYF	TGTGCCAGCAGTAGAGACGGGACAGGGCTAGATACGCAGTATTTT
NA	NA	TRBV27	TRBJ2-3	CASSQSWGSGADTQYF	TGTGCCAGCAGTCAGTCCTGGGGGTCGGGGGCAGATACGCAGTATTTT
NA	NA	TRBV12-3/TRBV12-4	TRBJ2-1	CASSQRPDNEQFF	TGTGCCAGCAGTCAACGACCCGACAATGAGCAGTTCTTC
NA	NA	TRBV4-3	TRBJ2-2	CASSQEAPGVRTGELFF	TGCGCCAGCAGCCAAGAAGCCCCCGGAGTGAGGACCGGGGAGCTGTTTTTT
TRBD1	few	TRBV7-9	TRBJ2-3	CASRPGPGTGGTDTQYF	TGTGCCAGCAGACCGGGCCCCGGGACAGGGGGCACAGATACGCAGTATTTT
NA	NA	TRBV2	TRBJ2-3	CASNWGQGTDTQYF	TGTGCCAGCAATTGGGGGCAGGGCACAGATACGCAGTATTTT
NA	NA	TRBV4-3	TRBJ2-1	CASSQDRLGDLNNEQFF	TGCGCCAGCAGCCAAGATCGGCTCGGGGATTTGAACAATGAGCAGTTCTTC
TRBD1	NA	TRBV12-3/TRBV12-4	TRBJ1-4	CASSPGQGRNEKLFF	TGTGCCAGCAGCCCGGGACAGGGCCGGAATGAAAAACTGTTTTTT
NA	few	TRBV4-3	TRBJ1-2	CASSQDIGAASGYTF	TGCGCCAGCAGCCAAGATATAGGTGCCGCGAGTGGCTACACCTTC
NA	many	TRBV2	TRBJ2-3	CASATGFFSVDTQYF	TGTGCCAGCGCCACCGGGTTTTTCTCGGTAGATACGCAGTATTTT
NA	NA	TRBV7-8	TRBJ2-2	CVSSLGMQGTGELFF	TGTGTCAGCAGCTTAGGGATGCAGGGCACCGGGGAGCTGTTTTTT
NA	few	TRBV4-2	TRBJ2-2	CASSQDRIGELFF	TGTGCCAGCAGCCAAGATCGTATCGGGGAGCTGTTTTTT